This T cell receptor beta chain emerged from a study of Graves' ophthalmopathy and Graves' hyperthyroidism. This clonotype was seen at least ten times. The authors amplified TCR beta CDR3 regions from RNA transcripts. RT-PCR was first run with HTBI primers, then multiplex PCR in a second round. TCRdb fed the multiplex PCR reads into MiXCR, producing one record per CDR3 protein. The sample shows 300,000 to 350,000 distinct CDR3 sequences, about 17% of them seen only once. The specimen sequenced was peripheral blood. This receptor was taken from an adult man with Graves' ophthalmopathy.

For the CDR3, the DNA is TGTGCCAGCAGCCAAGCGGGGGGTGGCCAGCCCCAGCATTTT. This sequence encodes CASSQAGGGQPQHF. The V call is TRBV3-1, the J call TRBJ1-5, with D possibly matching TRBD1 (5 bases). The ends were cut back, 1 base at V and 7 bases at J, with 11 bases in the middle. The CDR3 runs 14 residues. Germline CDR1 LGHDT, CDR2 YNNKEL (reference sequence).